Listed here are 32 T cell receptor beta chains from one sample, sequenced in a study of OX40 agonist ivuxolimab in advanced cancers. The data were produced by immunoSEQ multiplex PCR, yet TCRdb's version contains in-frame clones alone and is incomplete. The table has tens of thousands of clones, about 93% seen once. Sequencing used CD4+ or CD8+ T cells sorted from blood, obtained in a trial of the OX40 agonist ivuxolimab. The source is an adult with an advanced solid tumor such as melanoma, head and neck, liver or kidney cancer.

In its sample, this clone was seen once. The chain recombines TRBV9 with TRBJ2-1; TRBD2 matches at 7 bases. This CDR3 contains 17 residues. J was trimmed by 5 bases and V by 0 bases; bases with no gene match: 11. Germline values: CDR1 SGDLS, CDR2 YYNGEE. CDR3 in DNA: TGTGCCAGCAGCGTAGGTGGGGACTGGGGGAGGGACAATGAGCAGTTCTTC. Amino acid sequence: CASSVGGDWGRDNEQFF.

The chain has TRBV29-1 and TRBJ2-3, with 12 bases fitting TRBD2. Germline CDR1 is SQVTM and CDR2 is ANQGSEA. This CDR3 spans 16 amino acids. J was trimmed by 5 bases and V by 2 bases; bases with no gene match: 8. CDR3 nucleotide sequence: TGCAGCGTTGAAACCCCTAGCGGGAGGGCGGAAGATACGCAGTATTTT. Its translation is CSVETPSGRAEDTQYF.

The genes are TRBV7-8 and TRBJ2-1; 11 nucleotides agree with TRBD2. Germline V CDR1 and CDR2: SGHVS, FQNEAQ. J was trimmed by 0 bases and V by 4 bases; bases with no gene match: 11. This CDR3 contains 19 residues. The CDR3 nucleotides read TGTGCCAGCAGCTGGGGGTTAGCGGGAGGGCAGGGCTCCTACAATGAGCAGTTCTTC. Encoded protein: CASSWGLAGGQGSYNEQFF.

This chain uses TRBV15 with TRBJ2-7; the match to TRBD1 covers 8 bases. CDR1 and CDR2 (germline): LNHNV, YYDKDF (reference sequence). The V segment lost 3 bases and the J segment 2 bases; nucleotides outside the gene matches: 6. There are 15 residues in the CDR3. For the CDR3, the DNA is TGTGCCACCAGCAGTACAGGGGGAGGCCCCTACGAGCAGTACTTC. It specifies CATSSTGGGPYEQYF.

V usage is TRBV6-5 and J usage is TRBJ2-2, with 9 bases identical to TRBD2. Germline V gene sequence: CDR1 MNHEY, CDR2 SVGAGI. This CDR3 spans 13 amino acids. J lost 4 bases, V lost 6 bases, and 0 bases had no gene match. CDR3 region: CASRTSGTGELFF. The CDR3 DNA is TGTGCCAGCAGGACTAGCGGCACCGGGGAGCTGTTTTTT.

CDR3 sequence: CASSKSLVSTDTQYF. In DNA, the CDR3 is TGTGCCAGCAGTAAGAGCCTTGTATCCACAGATACGCAGTATTTT. This rearrangement joins TRBV28 to TRBJ2-3; no reliable D call. Looked up from germline, CDR1 is MDHEN and CDR2 is SYDVKM. Trimming left V 5 bases short and J 2 bases short, with 14 bases between. CDR3 size: 15 residues. Drawing the rest from reference TRBV28 and TRBJ2-3, the complete variable domain is DVKVTQSSRYLVKRTGEKVFLECVQDMDHENMFWYRQDPGLGLRLIYFSYDVKMKEKGDIPEGYSVSREKKERFSLILESASTNQTSMYLCASSKSLVSTDTQYFGPGTRLTVL.

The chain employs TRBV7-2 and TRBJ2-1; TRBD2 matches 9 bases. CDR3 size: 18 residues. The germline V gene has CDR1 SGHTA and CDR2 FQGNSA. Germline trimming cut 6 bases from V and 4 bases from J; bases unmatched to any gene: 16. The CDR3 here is CASSGGFGSGRPYNEQFF. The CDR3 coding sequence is TGTGCCAGCAGTGGGGGGTTCGGTAGCGGGAGACCTTACAATGAGCAGTTCTTC. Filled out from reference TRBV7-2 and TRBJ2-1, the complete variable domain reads GAGVSQSPSNKVTEKGKDVELRCDPISGHTALYWYRQSLGQGLEFLIYFQGNSAPDKSGLPSDRFSAERTGGSVSTLTIQRTQQEDSAVYLCASSGGFGSGRPYNEQFFGPGTRLTVL.

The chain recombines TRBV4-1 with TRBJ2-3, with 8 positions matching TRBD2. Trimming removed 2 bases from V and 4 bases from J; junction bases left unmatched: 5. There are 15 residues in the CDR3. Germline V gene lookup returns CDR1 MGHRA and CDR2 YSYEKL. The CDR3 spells CASSQLGRESDTQYF. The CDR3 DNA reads TGCGCCAGCAGCCAACTCGGGAGGGAGTCAGATACGCAGTATTTT.

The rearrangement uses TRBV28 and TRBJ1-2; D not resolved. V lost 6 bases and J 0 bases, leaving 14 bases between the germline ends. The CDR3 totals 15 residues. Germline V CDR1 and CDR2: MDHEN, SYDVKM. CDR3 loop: CASSLLANTNYGYTF. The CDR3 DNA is TGTGCCAGCAGCCTTCTAGCCAACACTAACTATGGCTACACCTTC.

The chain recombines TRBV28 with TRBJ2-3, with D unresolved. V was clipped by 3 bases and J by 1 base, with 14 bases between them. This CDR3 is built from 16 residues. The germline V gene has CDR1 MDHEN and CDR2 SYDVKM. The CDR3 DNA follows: TGTGCCAGCAGTTTTTCCTACAGCCTCGGCACAGATACGCAGTATTTT. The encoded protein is CASSFSYSLGTDTQYF.

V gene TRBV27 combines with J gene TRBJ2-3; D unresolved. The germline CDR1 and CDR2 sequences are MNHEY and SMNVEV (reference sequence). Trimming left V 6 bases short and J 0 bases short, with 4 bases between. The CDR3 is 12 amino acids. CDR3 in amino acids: CASRPSTDTQYF. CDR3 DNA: TGTGCCAGCAGGCCCAGCACAGATACGCAGTATTTT.

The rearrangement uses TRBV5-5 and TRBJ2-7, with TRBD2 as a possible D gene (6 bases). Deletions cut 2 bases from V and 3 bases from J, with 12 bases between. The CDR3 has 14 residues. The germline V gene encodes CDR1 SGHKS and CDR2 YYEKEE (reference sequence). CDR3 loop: CASSFQEGDYEQYF. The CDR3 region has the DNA TGTGCCAGCAGCTTCCAGGAGGGAGACTACGAGCAGTACTTC. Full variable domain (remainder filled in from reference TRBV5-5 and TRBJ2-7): DAGVTQSPTHLIKTRGQQVTLRCSPISGHKSVSWYQQVLGQGPQFIFQYYEKEERGRGNFPDRFSARQFPNYSSELNVNALLLGDSALYLCASSFQEGDYEQYFGPGTRLTVT.

CDR3 in DNA: TGTGCCAGCAGCGTTTTCACCTACGAGCAGTACTTC. Protein: CASSVFTYEQYF. The gene calls are TRBV7-2 and TRBJ2-7; D is ambiguous. The CDR3 consists of 12 residues. V was shortened by 5 bases and J by 2 bases, with 7 bases between the two germline ends. Germline lookup yields CDR1 SGHTA and CDR2 FQGNSA.

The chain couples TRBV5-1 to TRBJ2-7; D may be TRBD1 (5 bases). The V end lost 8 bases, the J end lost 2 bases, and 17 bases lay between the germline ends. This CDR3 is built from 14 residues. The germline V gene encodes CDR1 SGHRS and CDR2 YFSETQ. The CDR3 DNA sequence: TGCGCCAGTGGCGCAGGGCCCGCACCCTACGAGCAGTACTTC. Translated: CASGAGPAPYEQYF.

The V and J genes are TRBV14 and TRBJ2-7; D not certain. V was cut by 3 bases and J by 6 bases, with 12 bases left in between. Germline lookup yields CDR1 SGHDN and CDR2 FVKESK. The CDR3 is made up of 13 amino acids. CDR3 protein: CASSQITWVEQYF. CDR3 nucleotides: TGTGCCAGCAGCCAGATAACTTGGGTCGAGCAGTACTTC.

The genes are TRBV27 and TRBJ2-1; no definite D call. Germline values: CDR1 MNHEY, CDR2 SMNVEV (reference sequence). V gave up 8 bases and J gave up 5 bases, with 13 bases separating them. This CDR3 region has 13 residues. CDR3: CASGSRADNEQFF. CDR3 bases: TGTGCCAGCGGGTCTCGGGCCGACAATGAGCAGTTCTTC.

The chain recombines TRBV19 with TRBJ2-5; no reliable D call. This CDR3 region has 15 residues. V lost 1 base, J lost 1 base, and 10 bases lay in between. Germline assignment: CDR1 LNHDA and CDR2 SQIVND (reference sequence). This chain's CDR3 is CASSIGLLFQETQYF. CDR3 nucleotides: TGTGCCAGTAGTATAGGACTTCTATTCCAAGAGACCCAGTACTTC.

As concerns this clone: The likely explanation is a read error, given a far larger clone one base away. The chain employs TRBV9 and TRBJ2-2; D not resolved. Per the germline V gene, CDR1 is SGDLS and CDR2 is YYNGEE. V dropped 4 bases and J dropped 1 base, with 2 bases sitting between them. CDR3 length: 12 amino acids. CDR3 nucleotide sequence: TGTGCCAGCAGCAAGAACACCGGGGAGCTGTTTTTT. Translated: CASSKNTGELFF. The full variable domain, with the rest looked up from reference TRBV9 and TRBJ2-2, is DSGVTQTPKHLITATGQRVTLRCSPRSGDLSVYWYQQSLDQGLQFLIQYYNGEERAKGNILERFSAQQFPDLHSELNLSSLELGDSALYFCASSKNTGELFFGEGSRLTVL.

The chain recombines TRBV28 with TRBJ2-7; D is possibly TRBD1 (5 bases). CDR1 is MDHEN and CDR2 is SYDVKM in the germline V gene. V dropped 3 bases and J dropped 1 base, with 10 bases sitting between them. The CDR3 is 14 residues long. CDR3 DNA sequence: TGTGCCAGCAGTTTTTTAGGGGATTCCTACGAGCAGTACTTC. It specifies CASSFLGDSYEQYF.

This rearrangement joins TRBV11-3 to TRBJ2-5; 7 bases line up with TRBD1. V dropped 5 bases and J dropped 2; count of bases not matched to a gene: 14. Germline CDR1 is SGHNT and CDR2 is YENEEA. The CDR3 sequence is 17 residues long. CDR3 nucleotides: TGTGCCAGCAGCCTCCAAAAGGGCAGGGGGTTGCAAGAGACCCAGTACTTC. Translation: CASSLQKGRGLQETQYF.

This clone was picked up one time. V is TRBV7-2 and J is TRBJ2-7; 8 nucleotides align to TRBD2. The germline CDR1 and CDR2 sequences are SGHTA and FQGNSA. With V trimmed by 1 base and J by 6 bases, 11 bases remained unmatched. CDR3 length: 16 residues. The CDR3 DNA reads TGTGCCAGCAGCTTAGGTTCCCTAGCGGGTCGGGTCGAGCAGTACTTC. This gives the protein CASSLGSLAGRVEQYF.

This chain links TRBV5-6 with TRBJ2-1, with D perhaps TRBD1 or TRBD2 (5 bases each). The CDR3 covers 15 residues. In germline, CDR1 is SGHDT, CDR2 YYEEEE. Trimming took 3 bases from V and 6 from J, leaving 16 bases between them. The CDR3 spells CASSSFGGAPNEQFF. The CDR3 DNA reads TGTGCCAGCAGCTCTTTTGGGGGAGCCCCCAATGAGCAGTTCTTC. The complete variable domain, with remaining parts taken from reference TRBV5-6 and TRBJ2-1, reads DAGVTQSPTHLIKTRGQQVTLRCSPKSGHDTVSWYQQALGQGPQFIFQYYEEEERQRGNFPDRFSGHQFPNYSSELNVNALLLGDSALYLCASSSFGGAPNEQFFGPGTRLTVL.

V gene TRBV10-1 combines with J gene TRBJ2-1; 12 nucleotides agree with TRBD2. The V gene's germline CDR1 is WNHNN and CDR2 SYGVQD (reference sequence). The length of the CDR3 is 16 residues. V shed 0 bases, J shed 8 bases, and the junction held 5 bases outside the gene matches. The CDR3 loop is CASSESLAGGPDEQFF. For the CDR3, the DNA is TGCGCCAGCAGTGAGTCCCTAGCGGGAGGGCCCGATGAGCAGTTCTTC.

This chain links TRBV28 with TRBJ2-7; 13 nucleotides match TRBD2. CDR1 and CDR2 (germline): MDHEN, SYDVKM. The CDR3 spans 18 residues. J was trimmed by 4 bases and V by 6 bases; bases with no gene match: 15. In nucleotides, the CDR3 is TGTGCCAGCAGCCCGGGACTAGCGGGACCCTTTTCCCCATACGAGCAGTACTTC. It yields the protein CASSPGLAGPFSPYEQYF.

CDR3 sequence reads: CASTTQYEQYF. CDR3 DNA: TGTGCCAGCACGACCCAGTACGAGCAGTACTTC. V and J are TRBV5-8 and TRBJ2-7; D gene unclear. Trimming stripped 6 bases from V and 4 bases from J, with 8 bases between. The V gene's germline CDR1 is SGHTS and CDR2 YDEGEE. The CDR3 is 11 residues long. Based on the CDR3 plus reference TRBV5-8 and TRBJ2-7, the full variable domain is EAGVTQSPTHLIKTRGQQATLRCSPISGHTSVYWYQQALGLGLQFLLWYDEGEERNRGNFPPRFSGRQFPNYSSELNVNALELEDSALYLCASTTQYEQYFGPGTRLTVT.

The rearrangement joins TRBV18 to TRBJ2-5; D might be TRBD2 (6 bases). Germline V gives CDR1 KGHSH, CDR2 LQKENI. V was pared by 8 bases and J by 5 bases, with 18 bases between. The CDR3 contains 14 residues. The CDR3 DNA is TGTGCCAGCCGGCAGGACTACCTTGGGGAGACCCAGTACTTC. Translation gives CASRQDYLGETQYF.

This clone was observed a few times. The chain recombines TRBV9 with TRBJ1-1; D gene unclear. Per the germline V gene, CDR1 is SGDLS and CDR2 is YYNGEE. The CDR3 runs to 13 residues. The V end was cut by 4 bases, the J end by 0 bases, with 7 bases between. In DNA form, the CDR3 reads TGTGCCAGCAGCCGAGGGCTGAACACTGAAGCTTTCTTT. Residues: CASSRGLNTEAFF.

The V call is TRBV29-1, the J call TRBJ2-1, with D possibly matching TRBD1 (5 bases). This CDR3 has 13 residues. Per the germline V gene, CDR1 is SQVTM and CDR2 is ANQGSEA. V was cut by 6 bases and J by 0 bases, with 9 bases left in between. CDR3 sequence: CSVHRSSYNEQFF. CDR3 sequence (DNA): TGCAGCGTCCACAGGAGCTCCTACAATGAGCAGTTCTTC.

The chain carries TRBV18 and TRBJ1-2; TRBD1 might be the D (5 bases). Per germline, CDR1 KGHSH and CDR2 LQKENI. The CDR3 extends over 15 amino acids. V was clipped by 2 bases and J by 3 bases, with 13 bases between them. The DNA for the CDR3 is TGTGCCAGCTCACCAGGGCAGGGAGCTGACTATGGCTACACCTTC. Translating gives CASSPGQGADYGYTF.

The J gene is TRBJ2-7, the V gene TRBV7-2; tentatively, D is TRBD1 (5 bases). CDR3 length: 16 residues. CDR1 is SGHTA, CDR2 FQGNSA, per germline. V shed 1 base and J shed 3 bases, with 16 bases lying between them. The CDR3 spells CASSLVGGAPLYEQYF. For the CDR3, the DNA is TGTGCCAGCAGCTTAGTTGGTGGGGCCCCTCTCTACGAGCAGTACTTC.

The CDR3 region is CASSQAPGDTQYF. The CDR3 nucleotides read TGCGCCAGCAGCCAAGCCCCTGGAGATACGCAGTATTTT. The chain recombines TRBV4-3 with TRBJ2-3, with D unresolved. The CDR3 spans 13 residues. Germline CDR1 LGHNA, CDR2 YSLEER. The V gene lost 1 base and the J gene lost 5 bases, with 7 bases spanning the gap.

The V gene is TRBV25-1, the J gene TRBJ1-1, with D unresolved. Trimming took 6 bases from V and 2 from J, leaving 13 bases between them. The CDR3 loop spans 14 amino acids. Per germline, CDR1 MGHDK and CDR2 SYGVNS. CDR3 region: CASSDLTLNTEAFF. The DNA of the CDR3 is TGTGCCAGCAGCGACTTGACACTTAACACTGAAGCTTTCTTT.